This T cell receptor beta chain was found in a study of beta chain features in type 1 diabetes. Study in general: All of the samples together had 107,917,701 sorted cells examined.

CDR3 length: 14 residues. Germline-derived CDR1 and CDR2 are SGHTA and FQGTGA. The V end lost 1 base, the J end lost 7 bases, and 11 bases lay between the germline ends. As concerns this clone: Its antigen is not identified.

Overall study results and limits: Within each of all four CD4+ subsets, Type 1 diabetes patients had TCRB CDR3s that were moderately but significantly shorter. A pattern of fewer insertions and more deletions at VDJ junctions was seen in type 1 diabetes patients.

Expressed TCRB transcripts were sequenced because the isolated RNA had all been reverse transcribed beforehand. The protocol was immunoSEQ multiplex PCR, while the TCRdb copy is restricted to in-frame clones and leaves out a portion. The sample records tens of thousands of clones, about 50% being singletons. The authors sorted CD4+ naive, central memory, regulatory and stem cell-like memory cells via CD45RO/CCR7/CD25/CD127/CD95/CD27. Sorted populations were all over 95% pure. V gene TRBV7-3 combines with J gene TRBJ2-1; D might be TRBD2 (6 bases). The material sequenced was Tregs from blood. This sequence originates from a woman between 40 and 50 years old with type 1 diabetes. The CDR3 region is CASSLMGLKNEQFF. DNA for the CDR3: TGTGCCAGCAGCTTAATGGGACTGAAGAATGAGCAGTTCTTC.